This T cell receptor beta chain comes out of a study of cytomegalovirus exposure and HLA in healthy donors. Turning to the study itself: About 85 million unique TCRs from HLA-typed donors were held in an early release of data. Regarding the study as a whole: A later analysis reportedly found that, within productive TCRs, an Asian-associated ancestry cluster had fewer N-insertions than the mean observed across the roughly 610 donors. In a later analysis, at a false discovery rate of 0.05, 17,000 or so TCR beta sequences matched HLA alleles.

It was with 60 Vbeta and 13 Jbeta primers that the PCR ran. Clones were read by immunoSEQ multiplex PCR, and TCRdb kept only the in-frame ones, dropping some. The table records 130,000 to 150,000 clones, roughly 79% of them present only once. Germline values: CDR1 SGHRS, CDR2 YFSETQ. The CDR3 is 13 residues long. With 3 bases removed from V and 1 base from J, the gap between germline ends came to 7 bases. Points on this clone: Its specificity is unknown.

The TCR originated in a woman aged 55-70 years in good health and CMV-seropositive. Specimen: PBMCs. V gene TRBV5-1 combines with J gene TRBJ1-1; D is unclear. Written as DNA, the CDR3 is TGCGCCAGCAGCTCCAACAGGAACACTGAAGCTTTCTTT. Protein sequence: CASSSNRNTEAFF. Together with reference TRBV5-1 and TRBJ1-1, the CDR3 gives the full variable domain: KAGVTQTPRYLIKTRGQQVTLSCSPISGHRSVSWYQQTPGQGLQFLFEYFSETQRNKGNFPGRFSGRQFSNSRSEMNVSTLELGDSALYLCASSSNRNTEAFFGQGTRLTVV.